The next 18 T cell receptor beta chains were all read from a single sample in a study of T-cell memory formation after mild COVID-19. MiXCR, run by TCRdb on the 5' RACE reads, gives a single entry per CDR3 protein. The top ten clones hold around 23% of a sample with about 290,000 distinct CDR3 sequences, roughly 17% of them seen once. The sample was PBMCs or a T cell subset sorted from them (not recorded which). The receptors were gathered from a man aged 18-30 years who had mild COVID-19 (a few samples of this study predate the infection). Cell type and time point are not known.

In this sample, this clonotype turned up many times. This rearrangement joins TRBV20-1 to TRBJ1-4; D remains unclear. Germline CDR1 is DFQATT and CDR2 is SNEGSKA (reference sequence). CDR3 length equals 13 residues. Trimming took 0 bases from V and 0 from J, leaving 2 bases between them. This CDR3 reads CSARDATNEKLFF. In DNA, the CDR3 is TGCAGTGCTAGAGATGCAACTAATGAAAAACTGTTTTTT.

This clonotype was seen more than once but under ten times. This chain joins TRBV20-1 and TRBJ1-2, with a tentative D call TRBD1 (5 bases). The V end was cut by 2 bases, the J end by 5 bases, with 12 bases between. The CDR3 totals 13 residues. The germline V gene encodes CDR1 DFQATT and CDR2 SNEGSKA (reference sequence). CDR3 in DNA: TGCAGTGCTAGATGGGCAGGGTTATATGGCTACACCTTC. Amino acids: CSARWAGLYGYTF.

This clonotype has at least ten counts. The V call is TRBV28, the J call TRBJ2-1; 9 bases match TRBD2. The V gene end was trimmed by 9 bases and the J gene end by 2 bases; junction bases not matched to a gene: 2. From germline, CDR1 is MDHEN and CDR2 SYDVKM. CDR3 length: 13 amino acids. The CDR3 reads CASSSGAYNEQFF. CDR3 bases: TGTGCCAGTTCTAGCGGGGCCTACAATGAGCAGTTCTTC.

This clonotype was observed a few times. The chain joins TRBV6-6 to TRBJ1-1, with no clear D. The germline V gene has CDR1 MNHNY and CDR2 SVGAGI (reference sequence). The CDR3 has 12 amino acids. Trimming shortened V by 6 bases and J by 6 bases, and 11 bases separated the two germline ends. The DNA for the CDR3 is TGTGCCAGCAGAGGAGGGATGCCTGAAGCTTTCTTT. Amino acids: CASRGGMPEAFF.

The chain has TRBV12-3 or TRBV12-4 and TRBJ2-5, with 7 bases that match TRBD1. There are 13 residues in the CDR3. V lost 6 bases to trimming and J lost 5 bases; unmatched junction nucleotides: 6. Here the CDR3 DNA reads TGTGCCAGCAGACCGGGACAGAGCGAGACCCAGTACTTC. This translates into CASRPGQSETQYF.

This clonotype was seen more than once but under ten times. Relative to the germline gene, one junction end is altered; a read error may explain this. The rearrangement uses TRBV6-5 and TRBJ1-2; TRBD1 might be the D (5 bases). The CDR3 is 15 residues long. The germline CDR1 and CDR2 sequences are MNHEY and SVGAGI. The CDR3 here is CATSRTRESISGYTF. CDR3 nucleotide sequence: TGTGCCACCAGTAGGACAAGGGAGTCTATAAGTGGCTACACCTTC.

V gene TRBV20-1 combines with J gene TRBJ2-3; D is ambiguous. CDR1 is DFQATT and CDR2 is SNEGSKA in the germline V gene (reference sequence). V lost 3 bases and J lost 2, with 9 bases in between. There are 13 residues in the CDR3. The CDR3 loop reads CSARDGNTDTQYF. Here the CDR3 DNA reads TGCAGTGCTAGGGACGGTAACACAGATACGCAGTATTTT.

The gene calls are TRBV7-2 and TRBJ1-5; D gene ambiguous. The V gene lost 0 bases and the J gene lost 3 bases, with 9 bases spanning the gap. In germline, CDR1 is SGHTA, CDR2 FQGNSA. This CDR3 spans 15 amino acids. The CDR3 is CASSLAAVYNQPQHF. The CDR3 DNA reads as TGTGCCAGCAGCTTAGCGGCCGTTTACAATCAGCCCCAGCATTTT.

The chain uses TRBV5-1 and TRBJ2-5; D not resolved. The ends were cut back, 0 bases at V and 0 bases at J, with 6 bases in the middle. Germline assignment: CDR1 SGHRS and CDR2 YFSETQ. The CDR3 has 14 residues. The CDR3: CASSLAGDQETQYF. Here the CDR3 DNA reads TGCGCCAGCAGCTTGGCTGGGGACCAAGAGACCCAGTACTTC.

The chain joins TRBV7-8 to TRBJ1-2; 9 nucleotides align to TRBD1. Per germline, CDR1 SGHVS and CDR2 FQNEAQ. The junction had 5 bases not matched to a gene; V was cut back by 2 bases and J by 4 bases. The CDR3 extends over 15 amino acids. The CDR3 is CASSLMGQGSYGYTF. In DNA form, the CDR3 reads TGTGCCAGCAGCTTAATGGGACAGGGAAGCTATGGCTACACCTTC.

This clonotype was counted between two and nine times. The gene calls are TRBV11-2 and TRBJ2-3, with 7 bases fitting TRBD1. Germline V CDR1 and CDR2: SGHAT, FQNNGV. The V and J ends lost 4 bases and 2 bases, in that order; junction bases with no gene match: 3. CDR3 size: 14 residues. The CDR3 DNA follows: TGTGCCAGCAGCTCGGACAGGTTCACAGATACGCAGTATTTT. Translating gives CASSSDRFTDTQYF.

The chain carries TRBV18 and TRBJ1-2, with D unclear. The germline CDR1 and CDR2 sequences are KGHSH and LQKENI. CDR3 length equals 16 residues. Between the trimmed V and J ends, which lost 3 bases and 5 bases, there was a span of 19 bases. This CDR3 reads CASSPISVRGGYGYTF. The CDR3 bases are TGTGCCAGCTCACCCATAAGTGTACGTGGAGGGTATGGCTACACCTTC.

The chain joins TRBV4-3 to TRBJ1-3; D unresolved. The CDR3 totals 15 residues. The germline V gene encodes CDR1 LGHNA and CDR2 YSLEER. V lost 1 base and J lost 0, with 7 bases in between. CDR3 coding DNA: TGCGCCAGCAGCCAAGGCCTGCACTCTGGAAACACCATATATTTT. Its translation is CASSQGLHSGNTIYF.

Here the CDR3 reads CASSYMGDEAFF. The CDR3, as DNA: TGTGCCAGCAGTTACATGGGGGATGAAGCTTTCTTT. The gene calls are TRBV6-2 or TRBV6-3 and TRBJ1-1; weak D call: TRBD1 (5 bases). Germline loops: CDR1 MNHEY, CDR2 SVGEGT. The length of the CDR3 is 12 residues. Trimming left V 2 bases short and J 7 bases short, with 8 bases between.

The rearrangement joins TRBV3-1 to TRBJ1-6, with 8 positions matching TRBD1. V lost 4 bases and J lost 9; bases outside the gene matches: 11. The CDR3 covers 16 residues. Germline loops: CDR1 LGHDT, CDR2 YNNKEL (reference sequence). The CDR3 bases are TGTGCCAGCAGCCTTTGGGGCAGGGGGCAAAGTTCACCCCTCCACTTT. Its translation: CASSLWGRGQSSPLHF.

J is TRBJ1-4 and V is TRBV6-5; D is undetermined. The V end was cut by 6 bases, the J end by 7 bases, with 21 bases between. The CDR3 is 16 residues long. In germline, CDR1 is MNHEY, CDR2 SVGAGI. The CDR3 region is CASRHQPEVFGEKLFF. DNA of the CDR3: TGTGCCAGCAGACACCAACCTGAGGTTTTCGGTGAAAAACTGTTTTTT.

This chain joins TRBV6-2 or TRBV6-3 and TRBJ1-1; D ambiguous. The CDR3 has 13 amino acids. In germline, CDR1 is MNHEY, CDR2 SVGEGT. V gave up 7 bases and J gave up 3 bases, with 12 bases separating them. CDR3 region: CASKRPTDTEAFF. CDR3 DNA sequence: TGTGCCAGCAAAAGACCCACAGACACTGAAGCTTTCTTT.

This clonotype was seen repeatedly, ten times or more. This chain joins TRBV11-3 and TRBJ2-1; D might be TRBD2 (7 bases). This CDR3 spans 15 amino acids. V was cut by 4 bases and J by 4 bases, with 14 bases left in between. Germline CDR1 is SGHNT and CDR2 is YENEEA. As DNA, the CDR3 is TGTGCCAGCAGCTCGGGGGGCGGCCCTTACAATGAGCAGTTCTTC. Its protein product is CASSSGGGPYNEQFF.